This T cell receptor beta chain was recovered during a study of CD8 T cells in ankylosing spondylitis. V was trimmed by 0 bases and J by 2 bases, leaving 16 bases between them. The CDR3 totals 17 residues. CDR1 is LGHDT, CDR2 YNNKEL, per germline (reference sequence). This clonotype has more than one count but fewer than ten. Its antigen is currently unknown. Study-level findings and limits: One TCR beta motif, made up of several highly homologous variants, appeared characteristic of ankylosing spondylitis blood. Certain motif variants had earlier been reported in reactive arthritis synovial fluid and blood. Within matched ankylosing spondylitis synovial fluid, disease-linked clones were reportedly significantly enriched.

Libraries for TCR beta were made by quantitative 5'-RACE with molecular barcodes. TCRdb itself ran the 5' RACE reads through MiXCR, one entry per CDR3 protein. Among roughly 200,000 distinct CDR3 sequences listed, roughly 12% were seen once. The TCR comes from a male donor with ankylosing spondylitis or in good health (not recorded which). The sequencing input was blood, either unsorted or a sorted T cell fraction (not recorded which). The V and J genes are TRBV3-1 and TRBJ2-5; D is possibly TRBD1 (6 bases). The CDR3 protein is CASSQDLWRQGQETQYF. The CDR3 coding sequence is TGTGCCAGCAGCCAAGATCTTTGGAGGCAGGGGCAAGAGACCCAGTACTTC.